The 8 T cell receptor beta chains below all came from one sample that was sequenced in a study of shared T cell receptors in the human thymus. The protocol was immunoSEQ multiplex PCR, while the TCRdb copy is restricted to in-frame clones and leaves out a portion. This sample carries roughly 560,000 clones, around three quarters of them seen once, and the ten largest clones take 0.013%. This same sample was also part of a study on human thymus T cells.

Sequenced sample: thymocytes. The receptor set was obtained from a boy younger than two with a congenital heart defect.

V gene TRBV5-1 combines with J gene TRBJ2-7, with 8 nucleotides matching TRBD2. Germline loops: CDR1 SGHRS, CDR2 YFSETQ. The V segment lost 1 base and the J segment 4 bases; nucleotides outside the gene matches: 19. This CDR3 spans 19 amino acids. The CDR3 DNA sequence: TGCGCCAGCAGCTTGCGGCCAGCGGGAGCCCTCATCGAACCATACGAGCAGTACTTC. The encoded protein is CASSLRPAGALIEPYEQYF.

V is TRBV14 and J is TRBJ2-1; TRBD2 agrees at 11 bases. From germline, CDR1 is SGHDN and CDR2 FVKESK. The length of the CDR3 is 15 residues. Trimming removed 6 bases from V and 4 bases from J; junction bases left unmatched: 5. In DNA form, the CDR3 reads TGTGCCAGCAGTCCCGGGACTAGCGGTTACAATGAGCAGTTCTTC. This encodes CASSPGTSGYNEQFF.

Turning to this clone: The sample holds other DNA sequences that translate to the same CDR3. The chain has TRBV29-1 and TRBJ2-7, with TRBD1 as a possible D gene (5 bases). The CDR3 is 13 amino acids. Germline V gene lookup returns CDR1 SQVTM and CDR2 ANQGSEA. V shed 0 bases and J shed 4 bases, with 10 bases lying between them. The CDR3 loop is CSVEEPGSYEQYF. As DNA, the CDR3 is TGCAGCGTTGAAGAGCCAGGGTCGTACGAGCAGTACTTC.

The chain joins TRBV25-1 to TRBJ2-2; 12 nucleotides agree with TRBD2. CDR1 is MGHDK and CDR2 is SYGVNS in the germline V gene. Unmatched junction bases numbered 16, after V lost 10 bases and J lost 4 bases. CDR3 length equals 18 residues. This CDR3 reads CATQSQLAGGSTTGELFF. DNA of the CDR3: TGTGCCACCCAATCTCAACTAGCGGGAGGTAGTACCACCGGGGAGCTGTTTTTT. The whole variable domain, filled in from reference TRBV25-1 and TRBJ2-2, reads EADIYQTPRYLVIGTGKKITLECSQTMGHDKMYWYQQDPGMELHLIHYSYGVNSTEKGDLSSESTVSRIRTEHFPLTLESARPSHTSQYLCATQSQLAGGSTTGELFFGEGSRLTVL.

The CDR3 sequence: CASSPAQGNDQPQHF. CDR3 DNA: TGTGCCAGCAGTCCGGCACAGGGTAACGATCAGCCCCAGCATTTT. V gene TRBV6-5 combines with J gene TRBJ1-5; the D gene is possibly TRBD1 (6 bases). The length of the CDR3 is 15 residues. Germline values: CDR1 MNHEY, CDR2 SVGAGI. The V end was cut by 5 bases, the J end by 5 bases, with 16 bases between.

This clone showed up just a few times. The CDR3 sequence: CASSPRWGRTETQYF. The CDR3 DNA follows: TGTGCCAGCAGCCCAAGGTGGGGGCGCACCGAGACCCAGTACTTC. The rearrangement links TRBV7-2 to TRBJ2-5; the D gene is possibly TRBD1 (6 bases). Trimming removed 5 bases at V and 5 bases at J, with 18 bases between. Germline V gene sequence: CDR1 SGHTA, CDR2 FQGNSA. CDR3 length: 15 amino acids.

This sequence joins TRBV5-1 and TRBJ2-7; 7 bases are shared with TRBD1. The germline gives CDR1 SGHRS, CDR2 YFSETQ. The CDR3 runs to 13 residues. Trimming cost V 0 bases and J 5 bases; bases outside gene matches: 2. CDR3 in amino acids: CASSLGDSHEQYF. In nucleotides, the CDR3 is TGCGCCAGCAGCTTGGGGGACAGCCACGAGCAGTACTTC.

This clone appeared a few times. This chain links TRBV5-5 with TRBJ2-1; D possibly corresponds to TRBD2 (6 bases). The V end was cut by 4 bases, the J end by 7 bases, with 9 bases between. The CDR3 has 12 amino acids. Germline CDR1 SGHKS, CDR2 YYEKEE (reference sequence). In DNA form, the CDR3 reads TGTGCCAGCAGCCCCGGGGGAAATGAGCAGTTCTTC. The encoded protein is CASSPGGNEQFF. Variable domain in full (rest from reference TRBV5-5 and TRBJ2-1): DAGVTQSPTHLIKTRGQQVTLRCSPISGHKSVSWYQQVLGQGPQFIFQYYEKEERGRGNFPDRFSARQFPNYSSELNVNALLLGDSALYLCASSPGGNEQFFGPGTRLTVL.